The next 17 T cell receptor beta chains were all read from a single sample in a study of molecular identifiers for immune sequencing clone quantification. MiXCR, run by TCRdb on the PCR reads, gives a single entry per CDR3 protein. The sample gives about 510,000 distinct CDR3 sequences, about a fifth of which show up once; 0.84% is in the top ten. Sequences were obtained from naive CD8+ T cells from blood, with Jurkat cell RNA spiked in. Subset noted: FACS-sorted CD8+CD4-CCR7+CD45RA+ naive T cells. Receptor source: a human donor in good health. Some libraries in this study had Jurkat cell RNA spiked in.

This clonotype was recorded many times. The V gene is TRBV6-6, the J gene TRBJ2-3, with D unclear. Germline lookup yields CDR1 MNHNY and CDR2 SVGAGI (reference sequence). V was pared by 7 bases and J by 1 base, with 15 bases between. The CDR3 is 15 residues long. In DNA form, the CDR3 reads TGTGCCAGCATCGTTGGTTTGGGCCGCACAGATACGCAGTATTTT. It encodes CASIVGLGRTDTQYF.

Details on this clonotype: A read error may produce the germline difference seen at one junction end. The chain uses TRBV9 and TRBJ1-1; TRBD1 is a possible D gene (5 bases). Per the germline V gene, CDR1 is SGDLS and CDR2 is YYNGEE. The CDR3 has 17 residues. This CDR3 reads CANSVRAGGGTNTEAFF. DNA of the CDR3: TGTGCCAACAGCGTAAGAGCGGGGGGAGGGACGAACACTGAAGCTTTCTTT.

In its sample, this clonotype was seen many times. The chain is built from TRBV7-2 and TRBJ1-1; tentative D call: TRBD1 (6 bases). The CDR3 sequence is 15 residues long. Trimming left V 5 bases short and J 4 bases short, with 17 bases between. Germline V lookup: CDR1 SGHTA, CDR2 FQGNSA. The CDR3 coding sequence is TGTGCCAGCAGCCTCATGGGGGCGCGGGGCACTGAAGCTTTCTTT. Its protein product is CASSLMGARGTEAFF.

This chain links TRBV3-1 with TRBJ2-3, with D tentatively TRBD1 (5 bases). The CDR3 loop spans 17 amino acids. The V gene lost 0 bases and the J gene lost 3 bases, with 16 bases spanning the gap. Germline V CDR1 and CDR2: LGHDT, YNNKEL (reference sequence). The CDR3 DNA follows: TGTGCCAGCAGCCAAGATGATGAGGCAGGGTGGACAGATACGCAGTATTTT. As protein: CASSQDDEAGWTDTQYF.

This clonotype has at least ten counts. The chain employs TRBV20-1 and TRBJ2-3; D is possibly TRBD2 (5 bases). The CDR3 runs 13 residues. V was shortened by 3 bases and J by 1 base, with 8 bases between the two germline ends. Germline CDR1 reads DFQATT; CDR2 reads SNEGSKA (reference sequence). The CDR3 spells CSASDGGTDTQYF. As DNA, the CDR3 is TGCAGTGCTAGCGACGGGGGCACAGATACGCAGTATTTT.

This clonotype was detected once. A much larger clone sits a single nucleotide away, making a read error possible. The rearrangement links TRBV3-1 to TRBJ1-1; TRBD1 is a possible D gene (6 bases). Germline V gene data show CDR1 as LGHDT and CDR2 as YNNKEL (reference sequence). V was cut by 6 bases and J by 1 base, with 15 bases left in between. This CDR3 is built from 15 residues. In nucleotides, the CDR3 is TGTGCCAGCAGTTACCAAACAGGGCAGAACACTGAAGCTTTCTTT. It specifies CASSYQTGQNTEAFF.

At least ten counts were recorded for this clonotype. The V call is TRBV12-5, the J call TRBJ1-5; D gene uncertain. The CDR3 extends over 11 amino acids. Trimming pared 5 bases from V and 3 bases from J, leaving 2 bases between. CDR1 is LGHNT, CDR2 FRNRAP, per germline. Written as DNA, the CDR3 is TGTGCTAGTGGTGTCAATCAGCCCCAGCATTTT. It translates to CASGVNQPQHF.

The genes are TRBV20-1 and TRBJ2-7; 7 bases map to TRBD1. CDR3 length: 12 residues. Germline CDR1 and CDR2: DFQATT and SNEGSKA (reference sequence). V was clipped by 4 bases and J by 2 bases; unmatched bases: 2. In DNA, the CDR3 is TGCAGTGCTACGGACAGGACCTACGAGCAGTACTTC. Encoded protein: CSATDRTYEQYF.

CDR3 DNA: TGTGCCAGCAGCCTTAGCGGGAGGGAGTACGAGCAGTACTTC. As protein: CASSLSGREYEQYF. This chain links TRBV6-6 with TRBJ2-7, with 11 bases identical to TRBD2. CDR1 MNHNY and CDR2 SVGAGI come from the germline V gene (reference sequence). The V gene end was trimmed by 6 bases and the J gene end by 4 bases; junction bases not matched to a gene: 5. CDR3 length: 14 amino acids.

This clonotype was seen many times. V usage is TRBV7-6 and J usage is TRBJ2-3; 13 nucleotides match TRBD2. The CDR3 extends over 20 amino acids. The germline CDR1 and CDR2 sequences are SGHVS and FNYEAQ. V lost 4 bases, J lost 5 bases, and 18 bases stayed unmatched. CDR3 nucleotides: TGTGCCAGCAGCTGGAGAACTGGGACAGGGACTAGCGGGATGGGAGATACGCAGTATTTT. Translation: CASSWRTGTGTSGMGDTQYF.

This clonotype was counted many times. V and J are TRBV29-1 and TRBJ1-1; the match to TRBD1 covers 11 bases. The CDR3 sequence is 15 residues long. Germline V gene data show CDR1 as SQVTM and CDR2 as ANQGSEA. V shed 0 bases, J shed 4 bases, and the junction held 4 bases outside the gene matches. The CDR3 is CSVEEFGTGGTEAFF. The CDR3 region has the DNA TGCAGCGTTGAAGAGTTCGGGACAGGGGGCACTGAAGCTTTCTTT.

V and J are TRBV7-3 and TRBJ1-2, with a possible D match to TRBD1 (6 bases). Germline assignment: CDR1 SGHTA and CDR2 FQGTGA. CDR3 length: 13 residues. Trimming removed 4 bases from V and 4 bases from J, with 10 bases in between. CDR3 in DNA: TGTGCCAGCAGCTGGGACAAATTCTATGGCTACACCTTC. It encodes CASSWDKFYGYTF.

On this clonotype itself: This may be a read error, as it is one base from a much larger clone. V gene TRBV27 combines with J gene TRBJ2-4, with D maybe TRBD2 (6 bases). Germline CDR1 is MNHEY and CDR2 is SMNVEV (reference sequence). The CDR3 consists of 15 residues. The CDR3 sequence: CASSPEVLAKSIQYF. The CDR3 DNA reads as TGTGCCAGCAGTCCCGAGGTACTAGCCAAAAGCATTCAGTACTTC.

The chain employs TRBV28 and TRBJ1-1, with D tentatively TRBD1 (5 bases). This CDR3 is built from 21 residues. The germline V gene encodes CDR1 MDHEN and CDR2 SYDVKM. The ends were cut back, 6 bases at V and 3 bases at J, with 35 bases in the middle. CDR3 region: CASSQDLTVLKQEEEDTEAFF. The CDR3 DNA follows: TGTGCCAGCAGCCAAGACCTGACTGTATTAAAACAGGAAGAGGAAGACACTGAAGCTTTCTTT.

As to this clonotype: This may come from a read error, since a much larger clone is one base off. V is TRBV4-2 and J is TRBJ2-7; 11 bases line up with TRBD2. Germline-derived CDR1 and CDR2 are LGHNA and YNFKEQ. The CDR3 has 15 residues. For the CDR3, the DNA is TGTGCCAGCAGCCAAACGGTAGCGGGAGGGGATGAGCAGCACTTC. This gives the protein CASSQTVAGGDEQHF.

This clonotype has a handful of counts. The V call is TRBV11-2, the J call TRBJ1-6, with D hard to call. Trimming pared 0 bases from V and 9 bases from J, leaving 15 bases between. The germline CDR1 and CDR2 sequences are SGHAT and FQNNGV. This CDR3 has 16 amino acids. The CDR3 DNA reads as TGTGCCAGCAGCTTAGAGACCATGATTCTGGCTTCACCCCTCCACTTT. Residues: CASSLETMILASPLHF.

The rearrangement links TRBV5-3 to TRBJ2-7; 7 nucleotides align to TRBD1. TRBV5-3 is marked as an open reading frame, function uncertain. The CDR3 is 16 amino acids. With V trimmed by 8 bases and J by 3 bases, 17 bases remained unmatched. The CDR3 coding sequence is TGTGCCAGCAGCGGCGACGGACAGGAGGTTAACTACGAGCAGTACTTC. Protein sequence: CASSGDGQEVNYEQYF.